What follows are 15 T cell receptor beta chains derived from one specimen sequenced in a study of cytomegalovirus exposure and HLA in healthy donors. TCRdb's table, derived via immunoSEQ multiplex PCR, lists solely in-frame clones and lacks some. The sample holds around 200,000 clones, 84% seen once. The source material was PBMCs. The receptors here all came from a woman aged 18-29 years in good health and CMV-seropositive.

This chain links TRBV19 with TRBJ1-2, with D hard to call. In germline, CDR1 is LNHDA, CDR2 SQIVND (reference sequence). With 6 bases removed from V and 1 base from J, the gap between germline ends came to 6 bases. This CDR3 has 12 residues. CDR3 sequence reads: CASSLNNYGYTF. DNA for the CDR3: TGTGCCAGTAGCCTTAATAACTATGGCTACACCTTC.

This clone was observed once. The CDR3 DNA reads as TGTGCCAGCAGCTCCGAGCAGGGGGTCTTTTACGAGCAGTACTTC. Amino acids: CASSSEQGVFYEQYF. The V gene is TRBV6-5, the J gene TRBJ2-7; TRBD1 matches at 7 bases. Trimming at V came to 6 bases and at J to 4 bases, leaving 12 bases not matched to a gene. The CDR3 covers 15 residues. CDR1 MNHEY and CDR2 SVGAGI come from the germline V gene.

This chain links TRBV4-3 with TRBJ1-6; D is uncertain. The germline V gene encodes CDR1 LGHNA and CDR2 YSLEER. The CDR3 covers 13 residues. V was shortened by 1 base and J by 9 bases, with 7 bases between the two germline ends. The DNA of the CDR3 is TGCGCCAGCAGCCAAGTCGGGGTTTCACCCCTCCACTTT. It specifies CASSQVGVSPLHF.

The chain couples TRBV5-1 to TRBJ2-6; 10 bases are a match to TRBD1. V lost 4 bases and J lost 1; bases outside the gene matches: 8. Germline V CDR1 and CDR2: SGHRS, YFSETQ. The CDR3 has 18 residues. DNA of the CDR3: TGCGCCAGCAGCATGACCGGGACAGGGGAATCTGGGGCCAACGTCCTGACTTTC. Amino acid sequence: CASSMTGTGESGANVLTF.

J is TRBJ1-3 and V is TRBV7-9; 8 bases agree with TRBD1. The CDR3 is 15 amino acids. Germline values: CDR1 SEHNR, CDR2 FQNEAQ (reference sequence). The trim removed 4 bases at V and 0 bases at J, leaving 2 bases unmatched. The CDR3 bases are TGTGCCAGCAGCTCCACAGGGGGCTCTGGAAACACCATATATTTT. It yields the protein CASSSTGGSGNTIYF.

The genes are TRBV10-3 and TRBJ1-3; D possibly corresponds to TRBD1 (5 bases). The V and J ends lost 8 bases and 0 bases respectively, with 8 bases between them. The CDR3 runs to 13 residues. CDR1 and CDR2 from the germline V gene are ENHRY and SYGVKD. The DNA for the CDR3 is TGTGCCATCGGGGGGATCTCTGGAAACACCATATATTTT. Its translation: CAIGGISGNTIYF.

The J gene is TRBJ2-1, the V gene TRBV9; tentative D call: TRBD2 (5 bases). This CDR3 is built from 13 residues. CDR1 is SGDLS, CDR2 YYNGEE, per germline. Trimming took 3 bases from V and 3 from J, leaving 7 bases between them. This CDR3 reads CASSATSYNEQFF. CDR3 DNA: TGTGCCAGCAGCGCCACTAGCTACAATGAGCAGTTCTTC.

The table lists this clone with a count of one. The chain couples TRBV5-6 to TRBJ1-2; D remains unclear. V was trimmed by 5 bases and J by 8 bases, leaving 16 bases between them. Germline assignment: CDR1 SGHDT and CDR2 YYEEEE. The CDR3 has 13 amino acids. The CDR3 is CASSRPSGNGYTF. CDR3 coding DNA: TGTGCCAGCAGTAGACCCTCCGGGAACGGCTACACCTTC.

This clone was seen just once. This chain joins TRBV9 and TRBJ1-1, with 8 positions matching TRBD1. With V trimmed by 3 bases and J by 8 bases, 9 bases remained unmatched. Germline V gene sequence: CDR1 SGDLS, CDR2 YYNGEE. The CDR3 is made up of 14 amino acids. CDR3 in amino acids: CASSAGTGSGEAFF. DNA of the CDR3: TGTGCCAGCAGCGCTGGGACAGGCTCGGGGGAAGCTTTCTTT.

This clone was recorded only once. DNA of the CDR3: TGTGCCAGCAGTAAAAGCTGGGCGCCCCGGCTAGCGGAACCCTACAATGAGCAGTTCTTC. Translated, it gives CASSKSWAPRLAEPYNEQFF. V gene TRBV2 combines with J gene TRBJ2-1, with 7 bases that match TRBD2. The CDR3 is made up of 20 amino acids. The ends lost 5 bases at V and 2 bases at J; junction bases unmatched: 21. Germline assignment: CDR1 SNHLY and CDR2 FYNNEI.

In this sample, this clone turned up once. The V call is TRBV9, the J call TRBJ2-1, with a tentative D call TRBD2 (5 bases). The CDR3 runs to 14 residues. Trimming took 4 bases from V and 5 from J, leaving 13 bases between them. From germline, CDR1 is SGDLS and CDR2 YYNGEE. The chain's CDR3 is CASSPNSANNEQFF. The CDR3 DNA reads TGTGCCAGCAGCCCAAATAGCGCCAACAATGAGCAGTTCTTC.

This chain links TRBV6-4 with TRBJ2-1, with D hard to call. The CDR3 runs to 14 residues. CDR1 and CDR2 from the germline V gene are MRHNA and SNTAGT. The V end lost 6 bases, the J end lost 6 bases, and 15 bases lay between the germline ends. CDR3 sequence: CASSQAPGGNEQFF. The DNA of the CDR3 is TGTGCCAGCAGCCAAGCCCCGGGTGGCAATGAGCAGTTCTTC.

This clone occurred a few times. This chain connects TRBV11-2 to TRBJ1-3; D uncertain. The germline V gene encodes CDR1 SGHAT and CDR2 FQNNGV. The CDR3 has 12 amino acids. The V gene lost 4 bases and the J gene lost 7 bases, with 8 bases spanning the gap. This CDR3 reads CASSSHINTIYF. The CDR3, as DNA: TGTGCCAGCAGCTCTCACATTAACACCATATATTTT.

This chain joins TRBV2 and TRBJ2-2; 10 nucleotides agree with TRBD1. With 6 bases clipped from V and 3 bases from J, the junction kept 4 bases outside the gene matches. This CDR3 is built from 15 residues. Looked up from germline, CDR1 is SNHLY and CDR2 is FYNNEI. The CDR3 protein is CASRDRGLDTGELFF. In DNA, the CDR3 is TGTGCCAGCAGAGACAGGGGGCTCGACACCGGGGAGCTGTTTTTT.

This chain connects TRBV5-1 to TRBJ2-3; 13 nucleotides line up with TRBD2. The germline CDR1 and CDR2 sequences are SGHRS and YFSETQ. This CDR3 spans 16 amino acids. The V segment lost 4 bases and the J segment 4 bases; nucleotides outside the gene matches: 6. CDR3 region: CASSPTSGGIPDTQYF. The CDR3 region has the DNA TGCGCCAGCAGCCCGACTAGCGGGGGGATCCCAGATACGCAGTATTTT.